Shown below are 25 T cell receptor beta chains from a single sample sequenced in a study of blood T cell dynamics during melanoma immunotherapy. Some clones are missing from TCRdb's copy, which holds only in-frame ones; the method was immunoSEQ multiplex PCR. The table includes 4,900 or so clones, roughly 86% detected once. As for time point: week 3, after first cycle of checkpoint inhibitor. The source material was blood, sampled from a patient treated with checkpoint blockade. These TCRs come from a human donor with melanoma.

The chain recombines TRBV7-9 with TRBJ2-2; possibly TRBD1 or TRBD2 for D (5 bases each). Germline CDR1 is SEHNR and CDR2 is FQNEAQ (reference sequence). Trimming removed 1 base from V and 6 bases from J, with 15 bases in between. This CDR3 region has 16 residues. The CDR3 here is CASSLGTPRDPGELFF. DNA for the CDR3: TGTGCCAGCAGCTTAGGGACCCCCAGGGACCCCGGGGAGCTGTTTTTT.

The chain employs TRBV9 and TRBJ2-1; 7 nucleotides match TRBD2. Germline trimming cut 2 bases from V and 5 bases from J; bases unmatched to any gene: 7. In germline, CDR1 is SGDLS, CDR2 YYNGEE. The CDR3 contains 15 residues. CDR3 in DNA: TGTGCCAGCAGCGTTTTTTCTAGCGGTAACAATGAGCAGTTCTTC. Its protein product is CASSVFSSGNNEQFF. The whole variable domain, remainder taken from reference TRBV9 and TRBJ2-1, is DSGVTQTPKHLITATGQRVTLRCSPRSGDLSVYWYQQSLDQGLQFLIQYYNGEERAKGNILERFSAQQFPDLHSELNLSSLELGDSALYFCASSVFSSGNNEQFFGPGTRLTVL.

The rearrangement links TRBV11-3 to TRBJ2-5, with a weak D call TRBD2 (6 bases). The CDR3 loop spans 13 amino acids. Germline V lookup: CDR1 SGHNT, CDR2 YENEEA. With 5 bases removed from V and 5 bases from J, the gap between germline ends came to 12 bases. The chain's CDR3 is CASSGPAGETQYF. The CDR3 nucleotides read TGTGCCAGCAGCGGACCTGCGGGGGAGACCCAGTACTTC.

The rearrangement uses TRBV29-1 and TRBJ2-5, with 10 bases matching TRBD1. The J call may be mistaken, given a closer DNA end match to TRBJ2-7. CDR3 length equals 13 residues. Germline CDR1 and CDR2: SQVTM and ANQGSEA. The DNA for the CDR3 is TGCAGCGTTGGGGACAGGGGATCCTACGAGCAGTACTTC. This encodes CSVGDRGSYEQYF.

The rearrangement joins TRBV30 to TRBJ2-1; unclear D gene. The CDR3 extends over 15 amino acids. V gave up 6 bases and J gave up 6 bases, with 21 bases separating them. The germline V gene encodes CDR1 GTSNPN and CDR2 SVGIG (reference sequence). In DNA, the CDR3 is TGTGCCTGTCTGCCGCTGGTGGGGTCTGGCAATGAGCAGTTCTTC. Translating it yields CACLPLVGSGNEQFF.

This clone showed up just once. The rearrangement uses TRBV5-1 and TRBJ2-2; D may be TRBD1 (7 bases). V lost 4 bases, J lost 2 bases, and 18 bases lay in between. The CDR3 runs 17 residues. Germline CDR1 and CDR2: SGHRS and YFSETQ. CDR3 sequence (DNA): TGCGCCAGCAGCCCCCTCGGAGGGACAGCAAACACCGGGGAGCTGTTTTTT. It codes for CASSPLGGTANTGELFF.

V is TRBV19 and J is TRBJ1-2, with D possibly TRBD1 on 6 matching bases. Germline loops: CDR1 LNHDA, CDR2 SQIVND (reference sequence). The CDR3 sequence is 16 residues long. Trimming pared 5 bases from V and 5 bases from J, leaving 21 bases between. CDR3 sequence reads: CASSLYRENGLYGYTF. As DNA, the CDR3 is TGTGCCAGTAGTCTCTACAGGGAGAACGGGCTTTATGGCTACACCTTC. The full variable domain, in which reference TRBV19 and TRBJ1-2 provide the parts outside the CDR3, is DGGITQSPKYLFRKEGQNVTLSCEQNLNHDAMYWYRQDPGQGLRLIYYSQIVNDFQKGDIAEGYSVSREKKESFPLTVTSAQKNPTAFYLCASSLYRENGLYGYTFGSGTRLTVV.

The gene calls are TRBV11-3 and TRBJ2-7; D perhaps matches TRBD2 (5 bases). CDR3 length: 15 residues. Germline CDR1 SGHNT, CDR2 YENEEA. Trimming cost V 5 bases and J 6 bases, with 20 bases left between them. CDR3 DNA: TGTGCCAGCAGCCTCATTGTCGCAGGTCGGGGCGAGCAGTACTTC. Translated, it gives CASSLIVAGRGEQYF.

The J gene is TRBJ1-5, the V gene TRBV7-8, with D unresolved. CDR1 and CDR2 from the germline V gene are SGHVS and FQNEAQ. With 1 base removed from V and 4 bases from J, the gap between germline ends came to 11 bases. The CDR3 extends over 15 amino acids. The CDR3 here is CASSLGVGQNQPQHF. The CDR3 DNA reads TGTGCCAGCAGCTTAGGGGTCGGGCAGAATCAGCCCCAGCATTTT.

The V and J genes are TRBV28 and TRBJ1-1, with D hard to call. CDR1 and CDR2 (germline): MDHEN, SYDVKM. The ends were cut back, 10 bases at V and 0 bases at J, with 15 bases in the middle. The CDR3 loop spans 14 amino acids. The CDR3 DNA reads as TGTGCCACCCTTAGGTCAGGTATGAACACTGAAGCTTTCTTT. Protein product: CATLRSGMNTEAFF.

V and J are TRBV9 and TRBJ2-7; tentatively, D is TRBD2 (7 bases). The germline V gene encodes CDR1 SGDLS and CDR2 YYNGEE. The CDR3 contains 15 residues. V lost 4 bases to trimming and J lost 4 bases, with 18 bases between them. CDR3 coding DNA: TGTGCCAGCAGCCCGAGGGGGGAGGGCTTTTACGAGCAGTACTTC. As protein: CASSPRGEGFYEQYF.

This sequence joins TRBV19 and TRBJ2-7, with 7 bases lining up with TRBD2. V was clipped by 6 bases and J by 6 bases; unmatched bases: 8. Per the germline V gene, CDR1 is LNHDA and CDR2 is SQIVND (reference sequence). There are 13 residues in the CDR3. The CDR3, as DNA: TGTGCCAGTAGCCCAGGACTAGGTGTCGAGCAGTACTTC. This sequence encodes CASSPGLGVEQYF.

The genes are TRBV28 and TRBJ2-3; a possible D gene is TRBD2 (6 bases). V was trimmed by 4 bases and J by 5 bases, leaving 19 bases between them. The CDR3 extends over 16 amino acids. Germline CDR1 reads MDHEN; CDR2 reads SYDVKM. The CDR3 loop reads CASSSPSSGGVDTQYF. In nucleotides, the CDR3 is TGTGCCAGCAGTTCTCCCTCGAGCGGAGGGGTAGATACGCAGTATTTT.

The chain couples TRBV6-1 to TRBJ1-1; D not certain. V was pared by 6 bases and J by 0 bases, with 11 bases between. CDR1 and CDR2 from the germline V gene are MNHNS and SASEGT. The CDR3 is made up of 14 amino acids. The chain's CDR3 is CASRRASVNTEAFF. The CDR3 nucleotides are TGTGCCAGCAGGAGGGCCAGTGTGAACACTGAAGCTTTCTTT.

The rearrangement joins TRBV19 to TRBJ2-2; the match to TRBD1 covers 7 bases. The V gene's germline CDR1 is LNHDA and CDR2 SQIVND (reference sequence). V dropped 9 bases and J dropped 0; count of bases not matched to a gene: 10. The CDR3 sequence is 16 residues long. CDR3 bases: TGTGCCAGCAAAAACCCGGACAGGCCGAACACCGGGGAGCTGTTTTTT. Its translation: CASKNPDRPNTGELFF.

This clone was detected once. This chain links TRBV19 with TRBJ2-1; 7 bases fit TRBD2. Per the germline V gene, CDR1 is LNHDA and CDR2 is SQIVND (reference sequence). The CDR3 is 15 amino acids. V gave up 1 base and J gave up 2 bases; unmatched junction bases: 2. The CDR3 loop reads CASSIAGGTYNEQFF. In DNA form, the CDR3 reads TGTGCCAGTAGTATAGCGGGAGGAACCTACAATGAGCAGTTCTTC.

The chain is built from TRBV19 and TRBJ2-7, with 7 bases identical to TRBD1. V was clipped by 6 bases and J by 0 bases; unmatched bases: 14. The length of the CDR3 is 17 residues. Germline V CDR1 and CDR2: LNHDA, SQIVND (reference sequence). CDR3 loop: CASSLNYRGPLSYEQYF. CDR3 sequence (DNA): TGTGCCAGTAGCCTCAACTACAGGGGACCCCTCTCCTACGAGCAGTACTTC. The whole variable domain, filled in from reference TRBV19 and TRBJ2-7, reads DGGITQSPKYLFRKEGQNVTLSCEQNLNHDAMYWYRQDPGQGLRLIYYSQIVNDFQKGDIAEGYSVSREKKESFPLTVTSAQKNPTAFYLCASSLNYRGPLSYEQYFGPGTRLTVT.

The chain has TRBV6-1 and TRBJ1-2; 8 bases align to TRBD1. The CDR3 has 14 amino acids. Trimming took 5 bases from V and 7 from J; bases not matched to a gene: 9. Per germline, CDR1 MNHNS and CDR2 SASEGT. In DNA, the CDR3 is TGTGCCAGCAGTACACGGACAGGGCCGAGTGGCTACACCTTC. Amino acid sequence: CASSTRTGPSGYTF.

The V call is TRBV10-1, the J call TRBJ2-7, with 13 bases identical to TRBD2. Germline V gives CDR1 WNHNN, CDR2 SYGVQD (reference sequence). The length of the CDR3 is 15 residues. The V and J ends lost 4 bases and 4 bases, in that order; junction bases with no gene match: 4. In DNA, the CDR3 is TGCGCCAGCAGTGTGGGACTAGCGGGGAGGTACGAGCAGTACTTC. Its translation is CASSVGLAGRYEQYF.

CDR3 sequence: CASSLRQGANEKLFF. The CDR3 DNA sequence: TGTGCCAGCAGCCTAAGGCAGGGAGCTAATGAAAAACTGTTTTTT. This chain uses TRBV13 with TRBJ1-4, with a tentative D call TRBD1 (5 bases). Germline loops: CDR1 PRHDT, CDR2 FYEKMQ (reference sequence). Trimming cost V 5 bases and J 3 bases, with 13 bases left between them. The length of the CDR3 is 15 residues.

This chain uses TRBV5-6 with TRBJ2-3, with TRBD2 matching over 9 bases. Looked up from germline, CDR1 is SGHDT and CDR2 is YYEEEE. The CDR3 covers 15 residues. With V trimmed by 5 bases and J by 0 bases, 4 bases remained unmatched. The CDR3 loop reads CASRRLAASTDTQYF. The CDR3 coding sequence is TGTGCCAGCAGGCGACTAGCGGCTAGCACAGATACGCAGTATTTT.

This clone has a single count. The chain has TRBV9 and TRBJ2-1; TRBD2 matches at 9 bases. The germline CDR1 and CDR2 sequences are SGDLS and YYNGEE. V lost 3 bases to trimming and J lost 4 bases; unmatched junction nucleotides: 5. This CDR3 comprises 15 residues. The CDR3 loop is CASSASGTVYNEQFF. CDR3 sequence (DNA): TGTGCCAGCAGCGCTAGCGGGACGGTTTACAATGAGCAGTTCTTC.

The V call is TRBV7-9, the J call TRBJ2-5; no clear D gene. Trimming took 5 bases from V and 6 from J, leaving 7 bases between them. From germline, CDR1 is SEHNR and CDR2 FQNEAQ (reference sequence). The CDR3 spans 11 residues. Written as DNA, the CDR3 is TGTGCCAGCAGCCCCCTTCAGACCCAGTACTTC. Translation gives CASSPLQTQYF.

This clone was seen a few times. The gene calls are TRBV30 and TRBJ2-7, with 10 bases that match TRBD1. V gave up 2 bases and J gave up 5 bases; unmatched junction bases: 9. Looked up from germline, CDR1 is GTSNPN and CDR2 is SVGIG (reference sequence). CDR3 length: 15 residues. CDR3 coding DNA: TGTGCCTGGAGTCCACCGGGACAGGGGAGACACGAGCAGTACTTC. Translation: CAWSPPGQGRHEQYF.

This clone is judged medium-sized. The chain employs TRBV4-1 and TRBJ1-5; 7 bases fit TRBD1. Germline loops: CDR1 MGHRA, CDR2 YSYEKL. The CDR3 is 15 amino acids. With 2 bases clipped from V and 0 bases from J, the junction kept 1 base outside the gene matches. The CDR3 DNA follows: TGCGCCAGCAGCCAAAACAGGGGTAGCAATCAGCCCCAGCATTTT. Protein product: CASSQNRGSNQPQHF.